A selection of T cell receptor beta chains follows, all from one sample in a study of CD8 T cell repertoires and HIV-1 epitope variants. Only in-frame clones appear in the TCRdb table, and some are missing; sequencing was by immunoSEQ multiplex PCR. The repertoire includes several thousand clones, 65% of them detected once, and around 45% sits in the top ten. These TCRs' antigens remain unknown. The source material was cultured CD8+ T cells derived from PBMCs. The source of these receptors is a male donor with HIV. Each CDR3 is given without its conserved first and last residue.

V gene: TRBV29-1; CDR3 protein: SVVQGHEGHGSPLH
V gene: TRBV25-1; CDR3 protein: ASSEYLLSDGHNGYT
V gene: TRBV19; CDR3 protein: ASSIGGDNEQF
V gene: TRBV5-6; CDR3 protein: ASSSDRSYEQY
V gene: TRBV30; CDR3 protein: APTGGSFYGYT
V gene: TRBV6-5; CDR3 protein: ASSSGGGEQF
V gene: TRBV27; CDR3 protein: ASSLSVGTYSYEQY
V gene: TRBV5-6; CDR3 protein: ASSLWEEDSPLH
V gene: TRBV2; CDR3 protein: ASITPRRGISYNEQF
V gene: TRBV7-6; CDR3 protein: ASSGQGWNGYT
V gene: TRBV6-6; CDR3 protein: ASRPIGGYEQY
V gene: TRBV2; CDR3 protein: ASSEVRREQF
V gene: TRBV7-9; CDR3 protein: ASSLRELYEQY
V gene: TRBV7-7; CDR3 protein: ASSLGQGARTGELF
V gene: TRBV27; CDR3 protein: ASRELLAGGEQY
V gene: TRBV27; CDR3 protein: ASSWSTDTQY
V gene: TRBV27; CDR3 protein: ASSDGTDPT
V gene: TRBV27; CDR3 protein: ASSPGLAGGPREQF
V gene: TRBV5-1; CDR3 protein: ASSLAGETQY
V gene: TRBV28; CDR3 protein: ASATNYGYT
V gene: TRBV19; CDR3 protein: ASSTLGGTEAF
V gene: TRBV5-7; CDR3 protein: ASSSRQGNTGELF
V gene: TRBV4-3; CDR3 protein: ASSQDDEHLNTEAF
V gene: TRBV15; CDR3 protein: ATSRVSPGTGDYNEQF